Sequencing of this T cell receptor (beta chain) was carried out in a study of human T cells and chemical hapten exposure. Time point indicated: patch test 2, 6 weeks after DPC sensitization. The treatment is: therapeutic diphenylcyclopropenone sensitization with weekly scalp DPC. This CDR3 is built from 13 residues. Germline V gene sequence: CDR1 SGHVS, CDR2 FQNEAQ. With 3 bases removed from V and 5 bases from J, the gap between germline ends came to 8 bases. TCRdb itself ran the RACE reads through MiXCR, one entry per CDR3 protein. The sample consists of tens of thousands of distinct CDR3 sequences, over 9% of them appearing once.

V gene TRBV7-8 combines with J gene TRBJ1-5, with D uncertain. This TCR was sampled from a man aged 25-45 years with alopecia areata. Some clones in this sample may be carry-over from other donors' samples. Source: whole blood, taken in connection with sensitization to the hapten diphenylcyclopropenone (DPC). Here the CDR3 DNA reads TGTGCCAGCAGCTTGAGTAATGATCAGCCCCAGCATTTT. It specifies CASSLSNDQPQHF.